The 11 T cell receptor beta chains reported below all come from one sample, sequenced in a study of T cells in lung cancer brain metastases. The method was immunoSEQ multiplex PCR; TCRdb's version includes in-frame clones alone and lacks a portion of them. The sample holds several thousand clones, 80% to 90% seen once. Sequencing was performed on tumor tissue from the primary lung tumor. Receptors originate from a man aged 45-65 years with non-small cell lung cancer.

The V gene is TRBV4-2, the J gene TRBJ2-1; a weak D match, TRBD2 (6 bases). V lost 4 bases to trimming and J lost 8 bases, with 15 bases between them. The germline gives CDR1 LGHNA, CDR2 YNFKEQ. CDR3 length: 14 amino acids. The CDR3 nucleotides are TGTGCCAGCAGCCTGGGAGGCCTGGGGGATGAGCAGTTCTTC. Translated, it gives CASSLGGLGDEQFF.

This chain joins TRBV30 and TRBJ1-1, with D possibly TRBD1 on 5 matching bases. In germline, CDR1 is GTSNPN, CDR2 SVGIG (reference sequence). The CDR3 is made up of 14 amino acids. The germline V and J ends were trimmed by 2 bases and 1 base, with 11 bases remaining between them. In nucleotides, the CDR3 is TGTGCCTGGAGTAGGGACGGCACGAACACTGAAGCTTTCTTT. Protein sequence: CAWSRDGTNTEAFF.

A word on this clone: In the same sample, other DNA sequences code for this CDR3. V and J are TRBV5-1 and TRBJ1-1; the D gene is possibly TRBD1 (5 bases). This CDR3 comprises 14 residues. Per the germline V gene, CDR1 is SGHRS and CDR2 is YFSETQ. Trimming cost V 4 bases and J 2 bases, with 12 bases left between them. The CDR3 reads CASSTGQSNTEAFF. The CDR3 DNA sequence: TGCGCCAGCAGCACTGGACAATCTAACACTGAAGCTTTCTTT.

The chain has TRBV10-3 and TRBJ1-5; TRBD1 might be the D (5 bases). V lost 8 bases, J lost 1 base, and 6 bases lay in between. CDR3 length: 12 residues. In germline, CDR1 is ENHRY, CDR2 SYGVKD. The CDR3 sequence is CAIGDSNQPQHF. Written as DNA, the CDR3 is TGTGCCATCGGGGACAGCAATCAGCCCCAGCATTTT.

The V call is TRBV6-1, the J call TRBJ2-4; D gene uncertain. V gave up 0 bases and J gave up 10 bases, with 4 bases separating them. The CDR3 sequence is 11 residues long. Germline loops: CDR1 MNHNS, CDR2 SASEGT. The CDR3 DNA is TGTGCCAGCAGTGAAGCGGGTATTCAGTACTTC. This codes for CASSEAGIQYF.

On this clone itself: Compared with germline, one end of the junction differs, possibly owing to a read error. The chain links TRBV6-5 to TRBJ1-2, with 10 bases matching TRBD1. The CDR3 length is 14 residues. The germline V gene encodes CDR1 MNHEY and CDR2 SVGAGI. CDR3 in DNA: TGTACCAGCAGTCGTGGGACAGGGGTTGGGGGCTACACCTTC. This sequence encodes CTSSRGTGVGGYTF.

The chain uses TRBV4-1 and TRBJ2-5, with TRBD1 matching over 12 bases. The CDR3 is 15 amino acids. The V gene's germline CDR1 is MGHRA and CDR2 YSYEKL. V gave up 5 bases and J gave up 5 bases; unmatched junction bases: 6. The CDR3 loop is CASSWGQGAWETQYF. The DNA for the CDR3 is TGCGCCAGCAGCTGGGGACAGGGGGCTTGGGAGACCCAGTACTTC.

V is TRBV15 and J is TRBJ2-2; the D gene is possibly TRBD1 (6 bases). The CDR3 is 14 amino acids. In germline, CDR1 is LNHNV, CDR2 YYDKDF (reference sequence). V was trimmed by 6 bases and J by 6 bases, leaving 14 bases between them. CDR3 sequence: CATRSQGWAGELFF. CDR3 bases: TGTGCCACCAGGAGCCAGGGGTGGGCCGGGGAGCTGTTTTTT.

This rearrangement joins TRBV25-1 to TRBJ2-2; the D is unclear. The CDR3 length is 12 residues. Trimming left V 5 bases short and J 5 bases short, with 6 bases between. Germline-derived CDR1 and CDR2 are MGHDK and SYGVNS. The CDR3 DNA sequence: TGTGCCAGCAGTAGCTGGACCGGGGAGCTGTTTTTT. Protein: CASSSWTGELFF. The variable domain in full, completed from reference TRBV25-1 and TRBJ2-2, reads EADIYQTPRYLVIGTGKKITLECSQTMGHDKMYWYQQDPGMELHLIHYSYGVNSTEKGDLSSESTVSRIRTEHFPLTLESARPSHTSQYLCASSSWTGELFFGEGSRLTVL.

The chain recombines TRBV18 with TRBJ2-5; D gene uncertain. CDR3 size: 15 residues. V lost 3 bases to trimming and J lost 4 bases, with 15 bases between them. CDR1 is KGHSH, CDR2 LQKENI, per germline. The CDR3 DNA is TGTGCCAGCTCACCCCTGGACGGCCCTCCAGAGACCCAGTACTTC. Its translation is CASSPLDGPPETQYF.

This clone was picked up one time. The rearrangement uses TRBV28 and TRBJ1-5, with D possibly matching TRBD1 (5 bases). V was cut by 2 bases and J by 5 bases, with 13 bases left in between. CDR1 MDHEN and CDR2 SYDVKM come from the germline V gene. This CDR3 comprises 15 residues. CDR3 region: CASSLVGRADQPQHF. The CDR3 nucleotides are TGTGCCAGCAGTTTAGTGGGACGGGCGGATCAGCCCCAGCATTTT.